The 5 T cell receptor beta chains below all came from one sample that was sequenced in a study of beta chain features in type 1 diabetes. Broader study findings: Patients with Type 1 diabetes showed moderately but significantly shorter TCRB CDR3s in all four CD4+ subsets.

Their target antigens are unknown. Expressed TCRB transcripts got sequenced, as all isolated RNA was reverse transcribed. Sequencing used immunoSEQ multiplex PCR; TCRdb keeps in-frame clones, though not all of them. Of fewer than 350,000 clones in the sample, over 12% are singletons; the top ten hold more than 0.015%. The sequenced sample was naive CD4+ T cells from blood. These receptors all come from a man aged 18 to 30 with type 1 diabetes.

The chain couples TRBV30 to TRBJ2-5; no reliable D call. This CDR3 spans 14 amino acids. V lost 4 bases to trimming and J lost 2 bases, with 14 bases between them. CDR1 is GTSNPN and CDR2 is SVGIG in the germline V gene (reference sequence). Here the CDR3 DNA reads TGTGCCTGGACCTCCTGGAGAGAACAAGAGACCCAGTACTTC. Its translation: CAWTSWREQETQYF. Filled out from reference TRBV30 and TRBJ2-5, the complete variable domain reads SQTIHQWPATLVQPVGSPLSLECTVEGTSNPNLYWYRQAAGRGLQLLFYSVGIGQISSEVPQNLSASRPQDRQFILSSKKLLLSDSGFYLCAWTSWREQETQYFGPGTRLLVL.

A few counts support this clone. The chain's CDR3 is CASSGGRDWLQFF. In nucleotides, the CDR3 is TGCGCCAGCAGCGGAGGGAGGGACTGGCTGCAGTTCTTC. V usage is TRBV5-1 and J usage is TRBJ2-1; TRBD2 matches at 7 bases. In germline, CDR1 is SGHRS, CDR2 YFSETQ. This CDR3 is built from 13 residues. J lost 12 bases, V lost 4 bases, and 10 bases had no gene match.

A note on this clone: The junction departs from the called germline gene at one end, perhaps through a read error. V is TRBV5-6 and J is TRBJ2-1; TRBD2 agrees at 7 bases. CDR1 and CDR2 from the germline V gene are SGHDT and YYEEEE. The CDR3 runs 13 residues. The CDR3 loop is CASSWDLAETGIF. CDR3 DNA: TGTGCCAGCAGCTGGGACCTAGCGGAGACGGGCATCTTC.

The chain couples TRBV28 to TRBJ2-5, with 8 positions matching TRBD1. Trimming cost V 7 bases and J 5 bases; bases outside gene matches: 15. CDR3 length: 16 residues. Germline CDR1 is MDHEN and CDR2 is SYDVKM. CDR3: CASTIGGGTGEETQYF. The DNA for the CDR3 is TGTGCCAGCACCATAGGAGGGGGGACAGGCGAGGAGACCCAGTACTTC.

The chain couples TRBV7-9 to TRBJ1-5; 7 bases map to TRBD1. Looked up from germline, CDR1 is SEHNR and CDR2 is FQNEAQ (reference sequence). The CDR3 runs 18 residues. The V and J ends lost 2 bases and 0 bases, in that order; junction bases with no gene match: 10. Here the CDR3 DNA reads TGTGCCAGCAGCTTAAGGGGCGGGGGGACAGATAGCAATCAGCCCCAGCATTTT. Translation: CASSLRGGGTDSNQPQHF.